This is a list of T cell receptor beta chains from one sample in a study of blood T cell repertoires in COVID-19. Clones were sequenced by immunoSEQ multiplex PCR, and TCRdb holds only the in-frame ones, with some missing. The sample holds hundreds of thousands of clones, more than 60% seen once. Input material: peripheral blood. These receptors were collected from a woman in her thirties or forties with active or convalescent COVID-19. Both conserved end residues are part of each CDR3. A D gene is named only where the DNA matches it firmly. Part of the rows lack a size; the others show once, few, many or a class for expanded clones.

CDR3 length | J gene | V gene | clone size | D gene | CDR3 DNA | CDR3 protein
15 | TRBJ1-4 | TRBV7-9 | NA | TRBD1 | TGTGCCAGCAGGTCGAGGACAGGGAGGAATGAAAAACTGTTTTTT | CASRSRTGRNEKLFF
15 | TRBJ1-1 | TRBV11-2 | NA | NA | TGTGCCAGCACCAGATTCGGACAGCAAGACACTGAAGCTTTCTTT | CASTRFGQQDTEAFF
15 | TRBJ1-1 | TRBV5-1 | NA | NA | TGCGCCAGCAGCTTGGAGAGGTCACTAGTTGCTGAAGCTTTCTTT | CASSLERSLVAEAFF
15 | TRBJ1-2 | TRBV7-2 | few | NA | TGTGCCAGCAGCGAGGCTCCTACACGCAACTATGGCTACACCTTC | CASSEAPTRNYGYTF
15 | TRBJ2-2 | TRBV3-1/TRBV3-2 | NA | TRBD1 | TGTGCCAGCAGTAATACAGGGGGCGGCACCGGGGAGCTGTTTTTT | CASSNTGGGTGELFF
15 | TRBJ2-7 | TRBV6-5 | NA | NA | TGTGCCAGCATTCCCTCAGGAGGGGCAACCTACGAGCAGTACTTC | CASIPSGGATYEQYF
17 | TRBJ1-1 | TRBV7-2 | once | NA | TGTGCCAGCAGCTTAGTTTCGGGGGGAGGGGAGGGCACTGAAGCTTTCTTT | CASSLVSGGGEGTEAFF
13 | TRBJ1-1 | TRBV7-3 | few | NA | TGTGCCAGCAGCCCACAGGGCAACACTGAAGCTTTCTTT | CASSPQGNTEAFF
16 | TRBJ2-1 | TRBV4-2 | NA | TRBD2 | TGTGCCAGCAGCCAAGCTAGCGGGGGGGCCGACAATGAGCAGTTCTTC | CASSQASGGADNEQFF
15 | TRBJ1-1 | TRBV5-1 | NA | NA | TGCGCCAGCAGCTTACGGGGGGAAAAGTACACTGAAGCTTTCTTT | CASSLRGEKYTEAFF
16 | TRBJ2-1 | TRBV7-7 | NA | TRBD2 | TGTGCTAGCAGCCCTCATTTGGCGGGGGACCACAATGAGCAGTTCTTC | CASSPHLAGDHNEQFF
16 | TRBJ1-6 | TRBV5-4 | NA | NA | TGTGCCAGCAGCATACAGGGTGCTCGTTATAATTCACCCCTCCACTTT | CASSIQGARYNSPLHF
15 | TRBJ1-4 | TRBV7-2 | NA | TRBD1 | TGTGCCAGCAGGCGAGGGGGCACCCCTAATGAAAAACTGTTTTTT | CASRRGGTPNEKLFF
16 | TRBJ2-6 | TRBV19 | NA | TRBD1 | TGTGCCAGTAGTATCCAGGGGGCGGGTGGGGCCAACGTCCTGACTTTC | CASSIQGAGGANVLTF
15 | TRBJ1-1 | TRBV9 | NA | NA | TGTGCCAGCAGCGTAGATGAAGGGGTGGGCACTGAAGCTTTCTTT | CASSVDEGVGTEAFF
14 | TRBJ1-2 | TRBV11-2 | NA | NA | TGTGCCAGCAGCCCTTGGGCGGGTAACTATGGCTACACCTTC | CASSPWAGNYGYTF
14 | TRBJ2-7 | TRBV28 | NA | TRBD1 | TGTGCCAGCAGTAACAGGGGCTCCTCTCGGGAGCAGTACTTC | CASSNRGSSREQYF
20 | TRBJ2-6 | TRBV4-1 | NA | TRBD2 | TGCGCCAGCAGCCAAAACTTCCTAGCGGGGGGGTTGTCGGGGGCCAACGTCCTGACTTTC | CASSQNFLAGGLSGANVLTF
14 | TRBJ2-3 | TRBV9 | few | NA | TGTGCCAGCAGCGTGGAGTTTAGCACAGATACGCAGTATTTT | CASSVEFSTDTQYF
14 | TRBJ1-1 | TRBV10-3 | NA | NA | TGTGCCATCATGGCAGGTGGGCTGAACACTGAAGCTTTCTTT | CAIMAGGLNTEAFF
13 | TRBJ1-1 | TRBV5-6 | NA | NA | TGTGCCAGCAGCTTGGAACAGAACACTGAAGCTTTCTTT | CASSLEQNTEAFF
12 | TRBJ1-2 | TRBV12-3/TRBV12-4 | NA | NA | TGTGCCAGCAATTCGGGCGGAGGTGGCTACACCTTC | CASNSGGGGYTF
15 | TRBJ1-1 | TRBV10-3 | NA | TRBD1 | TGTGCCATCAGTGCACAGGGGAGGAGGGACACTGAAGCTTTCTTT | CAISAQGRRDTEAFF
15 | TRBJ1-1 | TRBV18 | NA | TRBD1 | TGTGCCAGCTCCCCAACGGACAGGGGGCTTACTGAAGCTTTCTTT | CASSPTDRGLTEAFF
19 | TRBJ2-2 | TRBV5-5 | NA | NA | TGTGCCAGCAGCCCTTTTGTTCCGGGTCTTCATCCAGACACCGGGGAGCTGTTTTTT | CASSPFVPGLHPDTGELFF
17 | TRBJ2-3 | TRBV27 | NA | TRBD2 | TGTGCCAGCAGTCGACGACTAGCGGAAAGATTCACAGATACGCAGTATTTT | CASSRRLAERFTDTQYF
16 | TRBJ2-2 | TRBV2 | NA | NA | TGTGCCAGCAGGGCAGGACAGACCAGCTACACCGGGGAGCTGTTTTTT | CASRAGQTSYTGELFF
11 | TRBJ1-1 | TRBV6-2/TRBV6-3 | NA | NA | TGTGCCAGCAGTCGTTTAAATGAAGCTTTCTTT | CASSRLNEAFF
15 | TRBJ2-5 | TRBV5-1 | once | NA | TGCGCCAGCAGCTTGGACACGGGGTACCAAGAGACCCAGTACTTC | CASSLDTGYQETQYF
12 | TRBJ1-1 | TRBV29-1 | NA | NA | TGCAGCGTTCTGACAGGGAACACTGAAGCTTTCTTT | CSVLTGNTEAFF
16 | TRBJ2-5 | TRBV4-1 | NA | TRBD2 | TGCGCCAGCAGCCGAATAGCGGGGGGGTCTCAAGAGACCCAGTACTTC | CASSRIAGGSQETQYF
17 | TRBJ2-1 | TRBV2 | NA | NA | TGTGCCAGCCGGCCCCAACATGGGGGCCTCTCATACAATGAGCAGTTCTTC | CASRPQHGGLSYNEQFF
16 | TRBJ1-1 | TRBV4-1 | NA | NA | TGCGCCAGCAGCCAAGTTTTTCTGGGCAGGAACACTGAAGCTTTCTTT | CASSQVFLGRNTEAFF
13 | TRBJ2-1 | TRBV2 | NA | NA | TGTGCCACAAGGTGGGGCGCCTACAATGAGCAGTTCTTC | CATRWGAYNEQFF
14 | TRBJ1-6 | TRBV10-3 | NA | TRBD1 | TGTGCCATCACTGAAACAGGGGTGAATTCACCCCTCCACTTT | CAITETGVNSPLHF
13 | TRBJ1-2 | TRBV3-1/TRBV3-2 | once | TRBD1 | TGTGCCAGCTATGGACAGGGGGCAGGCGGCTACACCTTC | CASYGQGAGGYTF
14 | TRBJ1-6 | TRBV9 | NA | NA | TGTGCCAGCAGCGTTCATGGCCTGAATTCACCCCTCCACTTT | CASSVHGLNSPLHF
14 | TRBJ1-2 | TRBV5-1 | NA | NA | TGCGCCAGCAGCTTCCGAGACAGTTCCTATGGCTACACCTTC | CASSFRDSSYGYTF
13 | TRBJ2-3 | TRBV5-1 | few | NA | TGCGCCAGCAGCTTCAGGGAAGGCGATACGCAGTATTTT | CASSFREGDTQYF
15 | TRBJ2-3 | TRBV15 | once | NA | TGTGCCACCAGCAGAGATAAACTGGGCGCAGATACGCAGTATTTT | CATSRDKLGADTQYF
15 | TRBJ1-2 | TRBV5-4 | once | NA | TGTGCCAGCAGCGTTACTCCGGGACACGGTTCTGGCTACACCTTC | CASSVTPGHGSGYTF
13 | TRBJ1-1 | TRBV19 | NA | NA | TGTGCCAGTAGTACCAGCCCTAGCACTGAAGCTTTCTTT | CASSTSPSTEAFF
15 | TRBJ1-4 | TRBV27 | NA | TRBD1 | TGTGCCAGCAGTCCCCGGACAGGGCGTTGGGAAAAACTGTTTTTT | CASSPRTGRWEKLFF
12 | TRBJ2-5 | TRBV2 | few | NA | TGTGCCAGCAGTGTCTTAGACACGACCCAGTACTTC | CASSVLDTTQYF
13 | TRBJ1-1 | TRBV5-1 | once | NA | TGCGCCAGCCGGAACAGACAGAACACTGAAGCTTTCTTT | CASRNRQNTEAFF
14 | TRBJ1-4 | TRBV6-5 | NA | TRBD1 | TGTGCCAGCAGCTACAGGGGGCTAAATGAAAAACTGTTTTTT | CASSYRGLNEKLFF
16 | TRBJ2-7 | TRBV5-6 | NA | NA | TGTGCCAGCAGCTTGGGCCAAGGAAGCGCCCTCTACGAGCAGTACTTC | CASSLGQGSALYEQYF
14 | TRBJ2-2 | TRBV7-9 | NA | NA | TGTGCCAGCAGCTCAGGACAGCTCACCGGGGAGCTGTTTTTT | CASSSGQLTGELFF
14 | TRBJ1-5 | TRBV30 | NA | TRBD1 | TGTGCCTGGAGTGGGACAGGGGGCAATCAGCCCCAGCATTTT | CAWSGTGGNQPQHF